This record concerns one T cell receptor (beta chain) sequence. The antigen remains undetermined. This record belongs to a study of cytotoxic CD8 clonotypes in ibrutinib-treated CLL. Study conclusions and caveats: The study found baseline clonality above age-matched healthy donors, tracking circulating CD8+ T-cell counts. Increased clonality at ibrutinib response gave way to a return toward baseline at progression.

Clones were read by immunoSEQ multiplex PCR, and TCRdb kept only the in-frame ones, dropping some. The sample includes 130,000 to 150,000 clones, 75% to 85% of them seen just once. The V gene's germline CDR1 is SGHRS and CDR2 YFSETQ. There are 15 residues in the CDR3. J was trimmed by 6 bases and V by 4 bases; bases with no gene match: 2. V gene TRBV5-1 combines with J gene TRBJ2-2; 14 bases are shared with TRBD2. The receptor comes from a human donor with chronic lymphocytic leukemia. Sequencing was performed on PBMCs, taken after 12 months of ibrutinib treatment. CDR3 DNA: TGCGCCAGCAGCGGGACTAGCGGGAGTGCCGGGGAGCTGTTTTTT. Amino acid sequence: CASSGTSGSAGELFF.